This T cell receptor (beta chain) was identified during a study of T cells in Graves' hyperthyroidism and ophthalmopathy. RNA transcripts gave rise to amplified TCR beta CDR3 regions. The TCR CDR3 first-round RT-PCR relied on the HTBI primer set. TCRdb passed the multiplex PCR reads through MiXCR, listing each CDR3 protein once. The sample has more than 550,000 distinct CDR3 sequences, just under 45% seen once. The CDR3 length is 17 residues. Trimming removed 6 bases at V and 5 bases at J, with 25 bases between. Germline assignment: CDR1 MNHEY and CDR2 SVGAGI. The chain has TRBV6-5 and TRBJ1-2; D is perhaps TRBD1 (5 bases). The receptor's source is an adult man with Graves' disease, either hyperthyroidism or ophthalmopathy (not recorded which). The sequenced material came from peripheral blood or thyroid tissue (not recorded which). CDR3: CASSQGGGRGFFYGYTF. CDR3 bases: TGTGCCAGCAGCCAAGGCGGGGGGAGAGGGTTTTTTTATGGCTACACCTTC.